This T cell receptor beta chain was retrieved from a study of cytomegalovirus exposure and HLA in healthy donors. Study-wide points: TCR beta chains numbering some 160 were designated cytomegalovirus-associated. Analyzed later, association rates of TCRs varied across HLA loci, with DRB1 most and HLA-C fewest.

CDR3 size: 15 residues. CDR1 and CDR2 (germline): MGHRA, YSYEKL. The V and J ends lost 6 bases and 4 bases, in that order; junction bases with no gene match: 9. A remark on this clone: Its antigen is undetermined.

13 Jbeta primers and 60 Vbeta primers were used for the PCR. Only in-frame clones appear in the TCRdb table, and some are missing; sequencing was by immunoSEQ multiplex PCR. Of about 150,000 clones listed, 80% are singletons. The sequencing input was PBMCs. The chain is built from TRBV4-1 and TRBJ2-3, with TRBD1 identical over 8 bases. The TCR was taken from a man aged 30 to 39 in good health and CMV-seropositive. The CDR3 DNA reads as TGCGCCAGCAGTGATGGCGCCAGGGGGCCAGATACGCAGTATTTT. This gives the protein CASSDGARGPDTQYF.